This T cell receptor (beta chain) was sequenced during a study of sequential checkpoint blockade in melanoma. Study in general: First-line arms were nivolumab then ipilimumab, or the reverse, randomized 1:1. Study-level points and caveats: Pretreatment TIL clonality tracked with response in the nivolumab-first arm.

Regarding this clone: The target antigen is unknown.

Described treatment: randomized to nivolumab then ipilimumab (arm A) or the reverse (arm B). Germline CDR1 reads SGHRS; CDR2 reads YFSETQ. The CDR3 spans 16 residues. V gave up 0 bases and J gave up 4 bases, with 16 bases separating them. Measured with immunoSEQ multiplex PCR; TCRdb has only the in-frame clones, and not every one. This table has about 5,000 clones, 25% to 30% appearing once. The chain has TRBV5-1 and TRBJ1-1; a possible D gene is TRBD1 (5 bases). This specimen was tumor tissue (inferred from file names), taken from a patient given nivolumab and ipilimumab in sequence. The receptor's source is a human donor with melanoma. The CDR3 region is CASSLAGTGGSTEAFF. CDR3 in DNA: TGCGCCAGCAGCTTGGCAGGTACAGGAGGGAGCACTGAAGCTTTCTTT.